The clone carrying this T cell receptor beta chain appeared a single time. Its antigen remains unknown. This CDR3 comprises 15 residues. Germline V gene sequence: CDR1 SEHNR, CDR2 FQNEAQ (reference sequence). With 3 bases clipped from V and 5 bases from J, the junction kept 6 bases outside the gene matches. The data were obtained in a study of cytotoxic CD8 clonotypes in ibrutinib-treated CLL. Across the whole study: Partial responders roughly 25, complete 2; roughly 12 progressed and about 14 stayed in remission by median 68 months. Collecting the response samples happened after a median 12 months of treatment, with a range of 6 to 36. Study-wide results and caveats: Among the clonotypes, public ones were uncommon and contracted or held stable on treatment. Rising at ibrutinib response, clonality subsequently fell back toward baseline at progression.

TCRdb's copy holds only in-frame clones and misses some; the assay was immunoSEQ multiplex PCR. There are 250,000 or so clones in the sample; 60% to 75% occur only once, and approximately 15% lies in the top ten. The gene calls are TRBV7-9 and TRBJ1-3; 8 nucleotides agree with TRBD1. The input for sequencing was PBMCs, taken after 24 months of ibrutinib treatment. The source is a human donor with chronic lymphocytic leukemia. CDR3 sequence (DNA): TGTGCCAGCAGCTTTAGCGGGACAGGCAGAAACACCATATATTTT. Translation: CASSFSGTGRNTIYF.